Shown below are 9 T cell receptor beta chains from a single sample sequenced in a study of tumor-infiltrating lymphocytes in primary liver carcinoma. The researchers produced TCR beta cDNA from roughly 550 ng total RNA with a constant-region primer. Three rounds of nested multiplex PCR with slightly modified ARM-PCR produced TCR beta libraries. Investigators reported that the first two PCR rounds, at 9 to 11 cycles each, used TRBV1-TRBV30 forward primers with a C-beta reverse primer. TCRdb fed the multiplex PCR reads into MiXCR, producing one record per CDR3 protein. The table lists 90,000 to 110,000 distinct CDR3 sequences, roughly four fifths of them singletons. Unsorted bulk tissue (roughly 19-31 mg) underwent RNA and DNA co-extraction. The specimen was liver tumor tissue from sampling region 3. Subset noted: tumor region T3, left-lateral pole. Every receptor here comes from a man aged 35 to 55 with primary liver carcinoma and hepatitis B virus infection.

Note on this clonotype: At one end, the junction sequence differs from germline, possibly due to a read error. CDR3 region: CASSEEAGGYNVQLF. The CDR3 DNA reads TGTGCCAGCAGTGAAGAAGCGGGAGGATACAATGTGCAGCTTTTC. This rearrangement joins TRBV6-1 to TRBJ2-1, with 9 bases identical to TRBD2. The CDR3 consists of 15 residues. The germline gives CDR1 MNHNS, CDR2 SASEGT.

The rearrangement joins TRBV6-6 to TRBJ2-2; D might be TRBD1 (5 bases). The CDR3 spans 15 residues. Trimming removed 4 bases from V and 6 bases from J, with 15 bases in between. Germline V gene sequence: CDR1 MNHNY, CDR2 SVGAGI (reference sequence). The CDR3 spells CASSSLTEVSGELFF. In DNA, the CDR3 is TGTGCCAGCAGTTCCCTGACAGAGGTTTCCGGGGAGCTGTTTTTT.

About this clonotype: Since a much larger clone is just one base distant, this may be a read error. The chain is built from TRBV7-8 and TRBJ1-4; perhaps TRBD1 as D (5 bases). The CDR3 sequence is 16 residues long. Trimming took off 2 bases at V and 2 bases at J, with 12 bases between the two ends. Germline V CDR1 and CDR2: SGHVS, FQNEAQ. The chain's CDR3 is CASSLSNRSTNEKLFF. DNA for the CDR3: TGTGCCAGCAGCTTATCGAACAGGAGTACTAATGAAAAACTGTTTTTT.

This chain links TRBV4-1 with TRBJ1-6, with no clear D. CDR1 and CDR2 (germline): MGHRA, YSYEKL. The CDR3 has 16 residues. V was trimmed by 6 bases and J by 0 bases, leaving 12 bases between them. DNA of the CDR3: TGCGCCAGCAGTCATGAACAGAGCTCCTATAATTCACCCCTCCACTTT. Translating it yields CASSHEQSSYNSPLHF.

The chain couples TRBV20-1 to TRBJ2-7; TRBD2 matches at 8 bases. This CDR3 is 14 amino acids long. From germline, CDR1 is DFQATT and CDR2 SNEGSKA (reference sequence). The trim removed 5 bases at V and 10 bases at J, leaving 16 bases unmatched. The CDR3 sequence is CSALPLAESGRQYF. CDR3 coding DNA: TGCAGTGCTCTACCACTAGCGGAGTCGGGGAGACAGTACTTC.

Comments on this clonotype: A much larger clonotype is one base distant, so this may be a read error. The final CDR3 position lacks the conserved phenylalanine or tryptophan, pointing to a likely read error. The CDR3 is CSGVGGSSGNTIYY. CDR3 in DNA: TGCAGTGGGGTGGGCGGTTCCTCTGGAAACACCATATATTAT. This chain links TRBV20-1 with TRBJ1-3; D remains ambiguous. Trimming removed 7 bases from V and 0 bases from J, with 13 bases in between. The germline V gene encodes CDR1 DFQATT and CDR2 SNEGSKA (reference sequence). The CDR3 sequence is 14 residues long.

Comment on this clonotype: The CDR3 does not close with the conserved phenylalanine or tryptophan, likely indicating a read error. The CDR3 loop reads CASSFLIEAWVLAGERVNEQFY. CDR3 DNA sequence: TGTGCCAGCAGTTTCCTGATTGAGGCGTGGGTTCTAGCGGGGGAAAGGGTCAATGAGCAGTTCTAC. The chain uses TRBV6-2 or TRBV6-3 and TRBJ2-1, with 10 nucleotides matching TRBD2. With 4 bases clipped from V and 6 bases from J, the junction kept 27 bases outside the gene matches. Germline CDR1 reads MNHEY; CDR2 reads SVGEGT. There are 22 residues in the CDR3.

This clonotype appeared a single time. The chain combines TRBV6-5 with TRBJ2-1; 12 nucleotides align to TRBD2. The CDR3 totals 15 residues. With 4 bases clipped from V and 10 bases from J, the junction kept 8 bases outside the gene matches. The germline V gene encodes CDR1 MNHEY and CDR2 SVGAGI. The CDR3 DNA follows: TGTGCCAGCAGTTCCCTAGCGGGAGGGCCCGGGGAGCAGTTCTTC. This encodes CASSSLAGGPGEQFF.

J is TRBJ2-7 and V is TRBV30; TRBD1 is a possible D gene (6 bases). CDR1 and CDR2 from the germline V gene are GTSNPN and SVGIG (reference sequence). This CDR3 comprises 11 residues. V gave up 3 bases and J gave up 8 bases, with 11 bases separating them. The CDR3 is CAWSSRGQQYF. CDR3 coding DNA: TGTGCCTGGAGCAGCAGGGGCCAGCAGTACTTC.